The clone carrying this T cell receptor (beta chain) was observed a handful of times. This table comes from immunoSEQ multiplex PCR, and its TCRdb copy is limited to in-frame clones, with some not included. Among roughly 17,000 clones listed, over 60% were seen once. These data come from a study of sequential checkpoint blockade in melanoma. Study context: First-line arms were nivolumab then ipilimumab, or the reverse, randomized 1:1. Maintenance nivolumab came after either treatment sequence.

V shed 3 bases and J shed 4 bases, with 6 bases lying between them. CDR1 is SNHLY and CDR2 is FYNNEI in the germline V gene. The CDR3 is made up of 12 amino acids. This sample's treatment: randomized to nivolumab then ipilimumab (arm A) or the reverse (arm B). No patient had prior DNA-damaging chemotherapy. PBMC sorting kept live CD3+CD8+ cells without CD19 or CD56. The chain employs TRBV2 and TRBJ1-2; TRBD1 might be the D (5 bases). This clonotype was obtained from a human donor with melanoma. This specimen consisted of CD8+ T cells sorted from blood (inferred from file names), obtained from a patient given nivolumab and ipilimumab in sequence. CDR3 region: CASSEGGYGYTF. The CDR3 bases are TGTGCCAGCAGTGAGGGGGGCTATGGCTACACCTTC.